A single sample gave rise to the 23 T cell receptor beta chains below, sequenced in a study of blood T cell repertoires in COVID-19. Method: immunoSEQ multiplex PCR; TCRdb's copy keeps in-frame clones and lacks some. In the table there are roughly 38,000 clones, approximately 90% of which are singletons. The sample taken for sequencing was peripheral blood. The source of these receptors is a man aged 50 to 59 in a cohort sampled during active COVID-19.

The rearrangement joins TRBV6-1 to TRBJ1-2; TRBD1 matches 12 bases. V lost 1 base to trimming and J lost 3 bases; unmatched junction nucleotides: 6. Germline CDR1 reads MNHNS; CDR2 reads SASEGT. The CDR3 totals 17 residues. The CDR3 reads CASSEVGTGGAYYGYTF. In nucleotides, the CDR3 is TGTGCCAGCAGTGAAGTGGGGACAGGGGGCGCTTACTATGGCTACACCTTC.

The chain recombines TRBV5-6 with TRBJ2-1, with TRBD1 identical over 8 bases. Germline V gene data show CDR1 as SGHDT and CDR2 as YYEEEE. V lost 4 bases, J lost 6 bases, and 3 bases stayed unmatched. This CDR3 has 13 residues. Here the CDR3 reads CASSGDRGNEQFF. Written as DNA, the CDR3 is TGTGCCAGCAGCGGCGACAGGGGCAATGAGCAGTTCTTC.

This chain links TRBV5-1 with TRBJ1-6, with TRBD1 as a possible D gene (5 bases). The germline V gene has CDR1 SGHRS and CDR2 YFSETQ. V dropped 0 bases and J dropped 5 bases, with 9 bases sitting between them. The CDR3 sequence is 15 residues long. CDR3 region: CASSLGQGDNSPLHF. Here the CDR3 DNA reads TGCGCCAGCAGCTTGGGGCAGGGCGATAATTCACCCCTCCACTTT.

V and J are TRBV7-9 and TRBJ2-3; TRBD2 is a possible D gene (6 bases). The length of the CDR3 is 16 residues. Germline CDR1 and CDR2: SEHNR and FQNEAQ (reference sequence). Trimming took off 5 bases at V and 2 bases at J, with 17 bases between the two ends. In DNA form, the CDR3 reads TGTGCCAGCAGCCCGATCGCGGGGCCCTCCACAGATACGCAGTATTTT. Its translation is CASSPIAGPSTDTQYF.

This sequence joins TRBV7-9 and TRBJ2-7; maybe TRBD2 (5 bases). Trimming took off 5 bases at V and 7 bases at J, with 15 bases between the two ends. CDR1 is SEHNR and CDR2 is FQNEAQ in the germline V gene (reference sequence). The CDR3 has 13 amino acids. The CDR3 sequence is CASSPGGLSEQYF. The CDR3 DNA reads TGTGCCAGCAGCCCCGGAGGCCTATCAGAGCAGTACTTC.

The chain's CDR3 is CASSALLQAYGYTF. The CDR3 DNA reads TGTGCCAGCAGCGCCTTACTTCAAGCCTATGGCTACACCTTC. V gene TRBV3-1 (or the pseudogene TRBV3-2) combines with J gene TRBJ1-2; D is unresolved. Germline CDR1 LGHDT, CDR2 YNNKEL (reference sequence). V was clipped by 5 bases and J by 4 bases, with 14 bases between them. The CDR3 consists of 14 residues.

This sequence joins TRBV10-2 and TRBJ1-1, with a weak D call TRBD1 (6 bases). Between the trimmed V and J ends, which lost 7 bases and 3 bases, there was a span of 12 bases. CDR1 is WSHSY and CDR2 is SAAADI in the germline V gene. The CDR3 runs to 13 residues. The CDR3 region is CASTDGQYTEAFF. CDR3 nucleotides: TGCGCCAGCACCGACGGACAGTACACTGAAGCTTTCTTT.

The rearrangement joins TRBV4-3 to TRBJ2-6; tentatively, D is TRBD1 (5 bases). The germline CDR1 and CDR2 sequences are LGHNA and YSLEER. Between the trimmed V and J ends, which lost 2 bases and 6 bases, there was a span of 8 bases. There are 14 residues in the CDR3. The CDR3 reads CASSQPGQANVLTF. The CDR3 DNA reads as TGCGCCAGCAGCCAACCCGGACAGGCCAACGTCCTGACTTTC.

The chain has TRBV5-6 and TRBJ2-1; 8 bases align to TRBD1. This CDR3 has 13 residues. Germline CDR1 is SGHDT and CDR2 is YYEEEE. The ends lost 4 bases at V and 9 bases at J; junction bases unmatched: 6. CDR3 nucleotides: TGTGCCAGCAGCGACCAGGGGGCCGGTGAGCAGTTCTTC. Amino acid sequence: CASSDQGAGEQFF.

A single count supports this clone. The chain uses TRBV11-2 and TRBJ2-4, with D perhaps matching TRBD1 (6 bases). Germline lookup yields CDR1 SGHAT and CDR2 FQNNGV. The CDR3 sequence is 13 residues long. V was cut by 5 bases and J by 4 bases, with 9 bases left in between. The CDR3 here is CASSATGKNIQYF. The CDR3 DNA reads as TGTGCCAGCAGCGCGACAGGAAAAAACATTCAGTACTTC. Full variable domain (remainder filled in from reference TRBV11-2 and TRBJ2-4): EAGVAQSPRYKIIEKRQSVAFWCNPISGHATLYWYQQILGQGPKLLIQFQNNGVVDDSQLPKDRFSAERLKGVDSTLKIQPAKLEDSAVYLCASSATGKNIQYFGAGTRLSVL.

The genes are TRBV7-6 and TRBJ2-1, with 10 bases fitting TRBD2. Germline V gives CDR1 SGHVS, CDR2 FNYEAQ. The length of the CDR3 is 20 residues. V lost 5 bases, J lost 0 bases, and 16 bases stayed unmatched. CDR3 amino acids: CASSPIAGGHYSSSYNEQFF. The DNA of the CDR3 is TGTGCCAGCAGCCCTATAGCGGGAGGCCATTACTCTAGCTCCTACAATGAGCAGTTCTTC.

The CDR3: CASSWDRVGTEAFF. In DNA form, the CDR3 reads TGTGCCAGCAGTTGGGACAGGGTTGGCACTGAAGCTTTCTTT. V is TRBV27 and J is TRBJ1-1; 9 bases line up with TRBD1. The CDR3 covers 14 residues. Germline lookup yields CDR1 MNHEY and CDR2 SMNVEV (reference sequence). J gave up 4 bases and V 4 bases, and 4 bases lay outside the gene matches.

J is TRBJ1-2 and V is TRBV7-9; 8 bases are shared with TRBD1. With 5 bases clipped from V and 3 bases from J, the junction kept 11 bases outside the gene matches. This CDR3 region has 16 residues. The germline CDR1 and CDR2 sequences are SEHNR and FQNEAQ (reference sequence). The CDR3 DNA follows: TGTGCCAGCAGCACCGGGACAGGCCCCTTATACTATGGCTACACCTTC. Translating gives CASSTGTGPLYYGYTF.

The gene calls are TRBV28 and TRBJ1-4; D remains ambiguous. Germline V gene lookup returns CDR1 MDHEN and CDR2 SYDVKM. The CDR3 spans 15 residues. The ends were cut back, 4 bases at V and 0 bases at J, with 9 bases in the middle. This CDR3 is CASSSRSTTNEKLFF. DNA for the CDR3: TGTGCCAGCAGTTCCCGTAGTACAACTAATGAAAAACTGTTTTTT.

The chain couples TRBV14 to TRBJ1-4, with TRBD1 matching over 7 bases. The CDR3 is made up of 16 amino acids. The V gene's germline CDR1 is SGHDN and CDR2 FVKESK. V was clipped by 2 bases and J by 0 bases; unmatched bases: 3. The CDR3 spells CASSQPGGATNEKLFF. CDR3 coding DNA: TGTGCCAGCAGCCAACCAGGGGGTGCAACTAATGAAAAACTGTTTTTT.

V is TRBV6-5 and J is TRBJ1-2, with a possible D match to TRBD1 (5 bases). Germline V gene sequence: CDR1 MNHEY, CDR2 SVGAGI. V was shortened by 2 bases and J by 8 bases, with 18 bases between the two germline ends. This CDR3 has 15 amino acids. CDR3 sequence: CASSYSSTDSLGYTF. In nucleotides, the CDR3 is TGTGCCAGCAGTTACAGTTCGACAGACTCGCTGGGCTACACCTTC.

The rearrangement links TRBV5-6 to TRBJ2-3, with D uncertain. Germline lookup yields CDR1 SGHDT and CDR2 YYEEEE. The CDR3 totals 14 residues. V was trimmed by 0 bases and J by 6 bases, leaving 11 bases between them. The CDR3: CASSLGAGSDTQYF. CDR3 sequence (DNA): TGTGCCAGCAGCTTGGGGGCAGGTAGTGATACGCAGTATTTT.

The V gene is TRBV5-6, the J gene TRBJ2-2; D is unresolved. V was pared by 5 bases and J by 3 bases, with 5 bases between. Germline V gene sequence: CDR1 SGHDT, CDR2 YYEEEE. The CDR3 runs 12 residues. Here the CDR3 DNA reads TGTGCCAGCAGGAGAGACACCGGGGAGCTGTTTTTT. Translation: CASRRDTGELFF. The whole variable domain, filled in from reference TRBV5-6 and TRBJ2-2, reads DAGVTQSPTHLIKTRGQQVTLRCSPKSGHDTVSWYQQALGQGPQFIFQYYEEEERQRGNFPDRFSGHQFPNYSSELNVNALLLGDSALYLCASRRDTGELFFGEGSRLTVL.

The chain is built from TRBV13 and TRBJ2-7; TRBD1 aligns across 7 bases. Germline values: CDR1 PRHDT, CDR2 FYEKMQ (reference sequence). The CDR3 sequence is 14 residues long. The trim removed 4 bases at V and 1 base at J, leaving 4 bases unmatched. The DNA of the CDR3 is TGTGCCAGCAGCTCTCCGGGACAGTCCTACGAGCAGTACTTC. Amino acids: CASSSPGQSYEQYF.

J is TRBJ2-2 and V is TRBV7-2, with D unresolved. Germline assignment: CDR1 SGHTA and CDR2 FQGNSA. The CDR3 covers 14 residues. The V and J ends lost 3 bases and 3 bases respectively, with 8 bases between them. The CDR3 DNA sequence: TGTGCCAGCAGCTTCCATGAGTACACCGGGGAGCTGTTTTTT. This codes for CASSFHEYTGELFF. The whole variable domain, filled in from reference TRBV7-2 and TRBJ2-2, reads GAGVSQSPSNKVTEKGKDVELRCDPISGHTALYWYRQSLGQGLEFLIYFQGNSAPDKSGLPSDRFSAERTGGSVSTLTIQRTQQEDSAVYLCASSFHEYTGELFFGEGSRLTVL.

The chain has TRBV11-2 and TRBJ2-1, with 15 nucleotides matching TRBD2. Germline loops: CDR1 SGHAT, CDR2 FQNNGV. The CDR3 totals 15 residues. The V gene end was trimmed by 5 bases and the J gene end by 9 bases; junction bases not matched to a gene: 5. CDR3 DNA sequence: TGTGCCAGCAGCCCGGGACTAGCGGGAGGTGGTGAGCAGTTCTTC. Translation gives CASSPGLAGGGEQFF.

The rearrangement uses TRBV6-5 and TRBJ2-1; the D gene is possibly TRBD2 (7 bases). This CDR3 comprises 14 residues. V was pared by 5 bases and J by 7 bases, with 15 bases between. Germline values: CDR1 MNHEY, CDR2 SVGAGI. The CDR3 DNA reads as TGTGCCAGCAGTCCCCTAGGGGGGGCGAATGAGCAGTTCTTC. Amino acids: CASSPLGGANEQFF.

This chain joins TRBV13 and TRBJ2-7, with a possible D match to TRBD2 (6 bases). From germline, CDR1 is PRHDT and CDR2 FYEKMQ (reference sequence). The CDR3 contains 13 residues. V was pared by 5 bases and J by 5 bases, with 13 bases between. Here the CDR3 reads CASSGTPGNEQYV. The CDR3 DNA sequence: TGTGCCAGCAGCGGGACTCCGGGCAACGAGCAGTACGTC.